This T cell receptor (beta chain) was captured by sequencing in a study of CD8 T cells in ankylosing spondylitis. This clonotype was observed at least ten times. The CDR3 spans 13 residues. The V gene lost 7 bases and the J gene lost 2 bases, with 10 bases spanning the gap. Germline V gene data show CDR1 as SGHTA and CDR2 as FQGNSA. Preparation of TCR beta libraries was done by quantitative 5'-RACE with molecular barcodes. TCRdb analysed the 5' RACE reads with MiXCR anew, one entry per CDR3 protein. The sample includes about 140,000 distinct CDR3 sequences, just under 7.5% of them seen just once. The TCR sequence derives from a female donor with ankylosing spondylitis or in good health (not recorded which). This chain links TRBV7-2 with TRBJ2-3; D gene unclear. The sequenced sample was blood, either unsorted or a sorted T cell fraction (not recorded which). The CDR3 bases are TGTGCCAGCAATTCGGCTCACACAGATACGCAGTATTTT. Amino acids: CASNSAHTDTQYF.